The rows below give T cell receptor beta chains drawn from one sample of a study of shared clonotypes between healthy human individuals. The assay was immunoSEQ multiplex PCR, and TCRdb's table has in-frame clones only and misses some. The sample yields about 2.3 million clones, roughly 92% seen once. The sequenced sample was naive CD4+ T cells from PBMCs. All receptors come from a man aged 18-30 years in good health. Some clones in this sample may be carry-over from other donors' samples. Both conserved end residues are part of each CDR3. The D gene is left open where the match is weak. Clone size appears in some rows only: once, few, many, or a class for an expanded clone.

TRBJ2-3 | NA | TRBV5-1 | TRBD2 | CASSLGLAGRHTDTQYF | TGCGCCAGCAGCTTGGGCCTAGCGGGACGACACACAGATACGCAGTATTTT
TRBJ1-1 | NA | TRBV7-8 | NA | CASSHERAMNTEAFF | TGTGCCAGCAGCCATGAACGGGCGATGAACACTGAAGCTTTCTTT
TRBJ1-2 | NA | TRBV6-1 | NA | CASRDRLFDYGYTF | TGTGCCAGCAGAGACAGGTTGTTCGACTATGGCTACACCTTC
TRBJ1-1 | NA | TRBV6-5 | NA | CASSYGQGITEAFF | TGTGCCAGCAGTTACGGCCAGGGGATCACTGAAGCTTTCTTT
TRBJ1-4 | NA | TRBV29-1 | NA | CSAVGAGATNEKLFF | TGCAGCGCCGTGGGGGCCGGTGCAACTAATGAAAAACTGTTTTTT
TRBJ2-2 | NA | TRBV6-6 | TRBD2 | CASSYAGVGELFF | TGTGCCAGCAGTTACGCGGGAGTCGGGGAGCTGTTTTTT
TRBJ2-7 | once | TRBV19 | NA | CASSTGALGQYEQYF | TGTGCCAGTAGTACCGGGGCCCTTGGGCAATACGAGCAGTACTTC
TRBJ2-5 | NA | TRBV27 | TRBD1 | CASSLTRQGQETQYF | TGTGCCAGCAGTTTAACACGACAGGGCCAAGAGACCCAGTACTTC
TRBJ2-7 | NA | TRBV5-4 | TRBD1 | CASSQDRDDEQYF | TGTGCCAGCAGCCAAGACAGGGACGACGAGCAGTACTTC
TRBJ1-3 | NA | TRBV6-5 | TRBD1 | CASTQWGQGTNTIYF | TGTGCCAGCACCCAGTGGGGACAGGGGACAAACACCATATATTTT
TRBJ2-7 | NA | TRBV6-6 | NA | CASSYGGQPEQYF | TGTGCCAGCAGTTACGGGGGGCAGCCCGAGCAGTACTTC
TRBJ2-3 | NA | TRBV5-1 | TRBD2 | CACGGVTTDTQYF | TGCGCCTGCGGGGGGGTGACCACAGATACGCAGTATTTT
TRBJ1-1 | NA | TRBV27 | NA | CASSSPGGAGSGTEAFF | TGTGCCAGCAGTTCCCCTGGTGGTGCCGGATCCGGTACTGAAGCTTTCTTT
TRBJ2-5 | NA | TRBV19 | TRBD2 | CATSGSTETQYF | TGTGCTACTAGCGGGAGCACTGAGACCCAGTACTTC
TRBJ2-7 | NA | TRBV10-3 | TRBD2 | CAISEPAAGVDHEQYF | TGTGCCATCAGTGAGCCCGCGGCGGGAGTGGACCACGAGCAGTACTTC
TRBJ2-1 | NA | TRBV11-3 | NA | CASSQDTETSQFF | TGTGCCAGCAGCCAGGACACGGAGACTAGTCAGTTCTTC
TRBJ1-5 | NA | TRBV10-3 | NA | CAISESTRGQINQPQHF | TGTGCCATCAGTGAGTCAACGAGAGGACAGATCAATCAGCCCCAGCATTTT
TRBJ1-6 | NA | TRBV6-4 | NA | CASGLGYNSPLHF | TGTGCCAGTGGACTGGGATATAATTCACCCCTCCACTTT
TRBJ2-7 | once | TRBV27 | TRBD2 | CASSSFSGRYEQYF | TGTGCCAGCAGTTCTTTCAGCGGGAGGTACGAGCAGTACTTC
TRBJ2-2 | NA | TRBV7-2 | NA | CASSLEGAGELFF | TGTGCCAGCAGCTTAGAGGGCGCCGGGGAGCTGTTTTTT
TRBJ2-7 | NA | TRBV10-2 | NA | CASSESIPLGTYEQYF | TGCGCCAGCAGTGAGTCTATCCCCCTGGGGACCTACGAGCAGTACTTC
TRBJ1-2 | once | TRBV30 | NA | CAWSVGPYGYTF | TGTGCCTGGAGTGTAGGTCCTTATGGCTACACCTTC
TRBJ2-7 | NA | TRBV6-5 | TRBD2 | CASSYLGAGGPYEQYF | TGTGCCAGCAGTTACTTGGGGGCGGGAGGACCGTACGAGCAGTACTTC